Following are 25 T cell receptor beta chains from one sample sequenced in a study of shared clonotypes between healthy human individuals. The protocol was immunoSEQ multiplex PCR, while the TCRdb copy is restricted to in-frame clones and leaves out a portion. This sample has millions of clones; 95% occur once, and the top ten carry approximately 0.13%. Sequencing was performed on naive CD4+ T cells sorted from blood. Subset here: CD45RA+ positively selected. These receptors were obtained from a man aged 18-30 years in good health.

This clone showed up just once. The J gene is TRBJ2-1, the V gene TRBV10-2; a weak D match, TRBD1 (5 bases). The CDR3 extends over 11 amino acids. Germline CDR1 and CDR2: WSHSY and SAAADI. The germline V and J ends were trimmed by 7 bases and 12 bases, with 13 bases remaining between them. For the CDR3, the DNA is TGCGCCAGCACTCAGGGCGAGCGGCAGTTCTTC. Amino acids: CASTQGERQFF.

This clone has only one observation. V gene TRBV7-9 combines with J gene TRBJ2-3; 12 bases map to TRBD2. The CDR3 length is 17 residues. Germline CDR1 reads SEHNR; CDR2 reads FQNEAQ (reference sequence). With 1 base clipped from V and 2 bases from J, the junction kept 4 bases outside the gene matches. CDR3 nucleotides: TGTGCCAGCAGCTTAGGAGGACTAGCGGGACCCACAGATACGCAGTATTTT. Its translation is CASSLGGLAGPTDTQYF.

As for this clone: The junction departs from the called germline gene at one end, perhaps through a read error. The rearrangement joins TRBV18 to TRBJ2-2; D perhaps matches TRBD2 (6 bases). The CDR3 loop spans 15 amino acids. Germline CDR1 and CDR2: KGHSH and LQKENI. The CDR3 DNA reads TGTGCCAGCTGCAACAACCGGGAGAACCCCGGGGAGCTGTTTTTT. Translated: CASCNNRENPGELFF.

The chain employs TRBV7-9 and TRBJ2-5, with a possible D match to TRBD2 (5 bases). Germline CDR1 SEHNR, CDR2 FQNEAQ (reference sequence). V was trimmed by 0 bases and J by 6 bases, leaving 14 bases between them. This CDR3 has 15 residues. The CDR3 coding sequence is TGTGCCAGCAGCTTAGCCAACCAATCCGGGAAGACCCAGTACTTC. Protein: CASSLANQSGKTQYF.

The V and J genes are TRBV9 and TRBJ2-7, with 8 bases that match TRBD1. V gave up 3 bases and J gave up 7 bases; unmatched junction bases: 9. The germline gives CDR1 SGDLS, CDR2 YYNGEE. This CDR3 has 14 amino acids. The CDR3 reads CASSAGTGTFEQYF. The CDR3, as DNA: TGTGCCAGCAGCGCCGGGACAGGAACTTTTGAGCAGTACTTC.

The rearrangement joins TRBV2 to TRBJ2-7; 7 bases agree with TRBD1. Germline V lookup: CDR1 SNHLY, CDR2 FYNNEI. This CDR3 is built from 15 residues. Trimming cost V 4 bases and J 2 bases; bases outside gene matches: 8. The CDR3 spells CASSAEGGAAYEQYF. The CDR3 nucleotides are TGTGCCAGCAGTGCCGAAGGGGGCGCAGCCTACGAGCAGTACTTC.

As concerns this clone: In the same sample, other DNA sequences code for this CDR3. The V and J genes are TRBV7-2 and TRBJ2-3; D call uncertain. Germline CDR1 and CDR2: SGHTA and FQGNSA. The length of the CDR3 is 13 residues. V lost 8 bases to trimming and J lost 2 bases, with 11 bases between them. CDR3: CASRRDLTDTQYF. In DNA form, the CDR3 reads TGTGCCAGCCGGCGAGACCTCACAGATACGCAGTATTTT.

V usage is TRBV7-9 and J usage is TRBJ1-1, with D tentatively TRBD1 (5 bases). The V gene lost 3 bases and the J gene lost 4 bases, with 12 bases spanning the gap. The CDR3 runs 14 residues. The V gene's germline CDR1 is SEHNR and CDR2 FQNEAQ (reference sequence). In DNA, the CDR3 is TGTGCCAGCAGCTTGGAGGGGCTGAGCACTGAAGCTTTCTTT. Its protein product is CASSLEGLSTEAFF.

The chain joins TRBV19 to TRBJ2-1, with TRBD1 matching 9 bases. Germline V gene lookup returns CDR1 LNHDA and CDR2 SQIVND (reference sequence). The V segment lost 5 bases and the J segment 6 bases; nucleotides outside the gene matches: 8. This CDR3 has 15 amino acids. CDR3 nucleotides: TGTGCCAGTAGTCCGCAACAGGGGGCGTTCAATGAGCAGTTCTTC. This gives the protein CASSPQQGAFNEQFF.

The rearrangement links TRBV28 to TRBJ2-7; D is possibly TRBD1 (6 bases). The CDR3 is 16 residues long. Germline assignment: CDR1 MDHEN and CDR2 SYDVKM. V was cut by 7 bases and J by 3 bases, with 22 bases left in between. The CDR3 nucleotides are TGTGCCAGCACCTTCTACCTCAGGGGCAGGTTCTACGAGCAGTACTTC. Its protein product is CASTFYLRGRFYEQYF.

The rearrangement joins TRBV10-3 to TRBJ2-7; weak D call: TRBD2 (6 bases). The germline gives CDR1 ENHRY, CDR2 SYGVKD. The V end lost 2 bases, the J end lost 0 bases, and 8 bases lay between the germline ends. CDR3 length equals 14 residues. CDR3 bases: TGTGCCATCAGTGAGGCGGGGCCCTCCTACGAGCAGTACTTC. Translating it yields CAISEAGPSYEQYF.

The V and J genes are TRBV6-5 and TRBJ2-7; a weak D match, TRBD1 (6 bases). This CDR3 contains 14 residues. Germline CDR1 and CDR2: MNHEY and SVGAGI. The V gene lost 2 bases and the J gene lost 3 bases, with 11 bases spanning the gap. CDR3 sequence: CASSYRGRGYEQYF. The CDR3 nucleotides read TGTGCCAGCAGTTACAGGGGGAGAGGCTACGAGCAGTACTTC.

The chain is built from TRBV7-8 and TRBJ1-6, with unresolved D. The CDR3 has 14 residues. The germline CDR1 and CDR2 sequences are SGHVS and FQNEAQ. Deletions cut 5 bases from V and 5 bases from J, with 10 bases between. The CDR3 nucleotides read TGTGCCAGCAGCCTCTACAGAGATAATTCACCCCTCCACTTT. Its protein product is CASSLYRDNSPLHF.

The V gene is TRBV9, the J gene TRBJ1-3; D remains unclear. Per germline, CDR1 SGDLS and CDR2 YYNGEE. V was trimmed by 6 bases and J by 0 bases, leaving 16 bases between them. There are 16 residues in the CDR3. Here the CDR3 reads CASTSPGTYSGNTIYF. The CDR3 DNA sequence: TGTGCCAGCACCTCCCCGGGCACATACTCTGGAAACACCATATATTTT.

The chain combines TRBV6-1 with TRBJ1-4; D is possibly TRBD1 (5 bases). Germline V gene lookup returns CDR1 MNHNS and CDR2 SASEGT. V shed 7 bases and J shed 3 bases, with 15 bases lying between them. The CDR3 spans 15 residues. CDR3 DNA: TGTGCCAGCACTCGAGGGGTTGTGCCTAATGAAAAACTGTTTTTT. It encodes CASTRGVVPNEKLFF.

The genes are TRBV29-1 and TRBJ2-1; 10 bases fit TRBD2. V lost 4 bases, J lost 1 base, and 7 bases stayed unmatched. CDR3 length: 16 amino acids. Germline V gene sequence: CDR1 SQVTM, CDR2 ANQGSEA. The CDR3: CSVGPWTSGSYNEQFF. The DNA of the CDR3 is TGCAGCGTTGGGCCCTGGACTAGCGGTTCCTACAATGAGCAGTTCTTC.

Turning to this clone: This may be a read error: a much more frequent sequence differs by one nucleotide. Other nucleotide sequences in the sample specify the same CDR3. This chain connects TRBV2 to TRBJ2-7; D ambiguous. The V end was cut by 6 bases, the J end by 0 bases, with 3 bases between. There are 11 residues in the CDR3. The germline V gene has CDR1 SNHLY and CDR2 FYNNEI. In nucleotides, the CDR3 is TGTGCCAGCAGCTTCTCCTACGAGCAGTACTTC. It yields the protein CASSFSYEQYF. Complete variable domain (other parts from reference TRBV2 and TRBJ2-7): EPEVTQTPSHQVTQMGQEVILRCVPISNHLYFYWYRQILGQKVEFLVSFYNNEISEKSEIFDDQFSVERPDGSNFTLKIRSTKLEDSAMYFCASSFSYEQYFGPGTRLTVT.

This chain links TRBV19 with TRBJ2-7; D is perhaps TRBD2 (6 bases). This CDR3 has 15 amino acids. In germline, CDR1 is LNHDA, CDR2 SQIVND (reference sequence). V was cut by 4 bases and J by 0 bases, with 13 bases left in between. CDR3 in DNA: TGTGCCAGTAGTAGGACGGGACTGAGCTCCTACGAGCAGTACTTC. Translation gives CASSRTGLSSYEQYF.

The rearrangement links TRBV19 to TRBJ1-1; no definite D call. CDR3 length equals 10 residues. V lost 3 bases, J lost 13 bases, and 9 bases lay in between. Germline V gene lookup returns CDR1 LNHDA and CDR2 SQIVND (reference sequence). CDR3 sequence: CASSIPPFFF. The CDR3 nucleotides read TGTGCCAGTAGTATCCCCCCCTTTTTCTTT. The complete variable domain, with remaining parts taken from reference TRBV19 and TRBJ1-1, reads DGGITQSPKYLFRKEGQNVTLSCEQNLNHDAMYWYRQDPGQGLRLIYYSQIVNDFQKGDIAEGYSVSREKKESFPLTVTSAQKNPTAFYLCASSIPPFFFGQGTRLTVV.

V usage is TRBV11-2 and J usage is TRBJ2-4, with 8 positions matching TRBD2. Per germline, CDR1 SGHAT and CDR2 FQNNGV. After removal of 4 bases from V and 0 bases from J, the junction contained 8 bases not matched to a gene. The CDR3 loop spans 17 amino acids. In DNA form, the CDR3 reads TGTGCCAGCAGCTCCGACGGGGGGGTCTTAGCCAAAAACATTCAGTACTTC. It yields the protein CASSSDGGVLAKNIQYF. Combining the CDR3 with reference TRBV11-2 and TRBJ2-4 gives the whole variable domain EAGVAQSPRYKIIEKRQSVAFWCNPISGHATLYWYQQILGQGPKLLIQFQNNGVVDDSQLPKDRFSAERLKGVDSTLKIQPAKLEDSAVYLCASSSDGGVLAKNIQYFGAGTRLSVL.

The J gene is TRBJ1-2, the V gene TRBV5-6; D unclear. V lost 2 bases, J lost 1 base, and 6 bases lay in between. CDR3 size: 13 residues. CDR1 is SGHDT, CDR2 YYEEEE, per germline. As DNA, the CDR3 is TGTGCCAGCAGCTTTAGGAGTAACTATGGCTACACCTTC. It specifies CASSFRSNYGYTF. Full variable domain (rest looked up from reference TRBV5-6 and TRBJ1-2): DAGVTQSPTHLIKTRGQQVTLRCSPKSGHDTVSWYQQALGQGPQFIFQYYEEEERQRGNFPDRFSGHQFPNYSSELNVNALLLGDSALYLCASSFRSNYGYTFGSGTRLTVV.

V is TRBV19 and J is TRBJ2-5; no firm D call. The CDR3 runs to 14 residues. Trimming cost V 3 bases and J 2 bases, with 10 bases left between them. CDR1 and CDR2 (germline): LNHDA, SQIVND (reference sequence). CDR3: CASSIGQSQETQYF. The CDR3 nucleotides read TGTGCCAGTAGTATTGGGCAGAGTCAAGAGACCCAGTACTTC.

Of note for this clone: This specimen includes other DNA sequences encoding the same CDR3. The chain combines TRBV7-2 with TRBJ1-2; D might be TRBD1 (5 bases). With 1 base removed from V and 8 bases from J, the gap between germline ends came to 14 bases. CDR3 length: 14 residues. The germline V gene has CDR1 SGHTA and CDR2 FQGNSA. The CDR3 coding sequence is TGTGCCAGCAGCTTAGGGCAGGGAGTAGGCGGCTACACCTTC. Translation: CASSLGQGVGGYTF.

This clone was picked up one time. The J gene is TRBJ2-4, the V gene TRBV6-5, with D maybe TRBD1 (6 bases). The CDR3 has 15 amino acids. Trimming stripped 6 bases from V and 3 bases from J, with 15 bases between. Germline V CDR1 and CDR2: MNHEY, SVGAGI. This CDR3 is CASRLRGFGKNIQYF. CDR3 bases: TGTGCCAGCAGGTTAAGGGGGTTTGGCAAAAACATTCAGTACTTC.

The V gene is TRBV6-6, the J gene TRBJ2-1; tentatively, D is TRBD2 (6 bases). The V gene lost 0 bases and the J gene lost 5 bases, with 11 bases spanning the gap. Germline V gene lookup returns CDR1 MNHNY and CDR2 SVGAGI (reference sequence). CDR3 length: 15 residues. The DNA for the CDR3 is TGTGCCAGCAGTTACTCATCCGCGGGGCACAATGAGCAGTTCTTC. It codes for CASSYSSAGHNEQFF.